The 10 T cell receptor beta chains given below trace back to one sample, sequenced in a study of T cell changes during pregnancy in multiple sclerosis (dated by TCRdb to about 2019). Library generation was performed with the immunoSEQ multiplex PCR assay. Here the immuneACCESS table is served through TCRdb, limited to in-frame sequences with V and J called. Missing clones are a known gap in these copies; in checked studies unresolved V genes cover under half, and the rest lacks a known reason. A total of roughly 45,000 clones appear in this sample, less than 90% of them only once. The top ten constitute approximately 1.2% of the sample. The input for sequencing was CD4+ T cells from peripheral blood mononuclear cells, taken in the second trimester of pregnancy. The receptors stem from a female donor with multiple sclerosis, enrolled in a pregnancy study.

The rearrangement links TRBV9 to TRBJ2-7, with a possible D match to TRBD2 (6 bases). V was clipped by 0 bases and J by 0 bases, with 13 bases between them. The CDR3 length is 16 residues. Germline CDR1 reads SGDLS; CDR2 reads YYNGEE. CDR3 sequence (DNA): TGTGCCAGCAGCGTAGGAGGAGGGTCCAGCTCCTACGAGCAGTACTTC. Translated, it gives CASSVGGGSSSYEQYF.

The gene calls are TRBV25-1 and TRBJ2-5; TRBD1 might be the D (5 bases). CDR3 length: 16 residues. The V gene's germline CDR1 is MGHDK and CDR2 SYGVNS. V was clipped by 1 base and J by 5 bases, with 17 bases between them. CDR3 nucleotide sequence: TGTGCCAGCAGTGAATTGGCAGCAGGGTCACGGGAGACCCAGTACTTC. It specifies CASSELAAGSRETQYF.

The chain has TRBV28 and TRBJ2-2; D is ambiguous. Germline-derived CDR1 and CDR2 are MDHEN and SYDVKM. Trimming took 6 bases from V and 1 from J, leaving 6 bases between them. CDR3 size: 13 residues. The CDR3 DNA is TGTGCCAGCAGCTCGCGGAACACCGGGGAGCTGTTTTTT. This gives the protein CASSSRNTGELFF.

The chain employs TRBV9 and TRBJ2-2; D not resolved. The CDR3 runs 16 residues. The germline V and J ends were trimmed by 0 bases and 5 bases, with 14 bases remaining between them. Germline CDR1 and CDR2: SGDLS and YYNGEE. CDR3 sequence: CASSVVAKAYTGELFF. The CDR3 DNA reads TGTGCCAGCAGCGTAGTTGCGAAAGCGTATACCGGGGAGCTGTTTTTT. Looking up the rest from reference TRBV9 and TRBJ2-2 gives the full variable domain: DSGVTQTPKHLITATGQRVTLRCSPRSGDLSVYWYQQSLDQGLQFLIQYYNGEERAKGNILERFSAQQFPDLHSELNLSSLELGDSALYFCASSVVAKAYTGELFFGEGSRLTVL.

The J gene is TRBJ2-3, the V gene TRBV10-3; 8 bases align to TRBD2. CDR3 length: 17 amino acids. CDR1 and CDR2 (germline): ENHRY, SYGVKD. The V gene end was trimmed by 3 bases and the J gene end by 6 bases; junction bases not matched to a gene: 14. The CDR3 sequence: CAISDYGRAWFSDTQYF. CDR3 nucleotide sequence: TGTGCCATCAGTGATTACGGGAGGGCCTGGTTCTCGGATACGCAGTATTTT.

V usage is TRBV28 and J usage is TRBJ2-7, with TRBD1 matching 8 bases. The CDR3 runs 15 residues. Germline CDR1 MDHEN, CDR2 SYDVKM. V trimming: 5 bases; J trimming: 1 base; junction bases outside the gene matches: 7. CDR3 nucleotides: TGTGCCAGCAGTATAGGGGGACAGGCGTCCTACGAGCAGTACTTC. Its translation: CASSIGGQASYEQYF. Variable domain in full (rest from reference TRBV28 and TRBJ2-7): DVKVTQSSRYLVKRTGEKVFLECVQDMDHENMFWYRQDPGLGLRLIYFSYDVKMKEKGDIPEGYSVSREKKERFSLILESASTNQTSMYLCASSIGGQASYEQYFGPGTRLTVT.

The chain is built from TRBV7-2 and TRBJ1-5, with D perhaps TRBD1 (5 bases). From germline, CDR1 is SGHTA and CDR2 FQGNSA. CDR3 size: 14 residues. V gave up 4 bases and J gave up 5 bases, with 12 bases separating them. The CDR3 spells CASSSQGSDQPQHF. CDR3 bases: TGTGCCAGCAGCTCCCAGGGATCCGATCAGCCCCAGCATTTT.

This sequence joins TRBV7-9 and TRBJ2-5; tentatively, D is TRBD2 (6 bases). The ends were cut back, 1 base at V and 5 bases at J, with 14 bases in the middle. Germline CDR1 is SEHNR and CDR2 is FQNEAQ (reference sequence). The CDR3 extends over 15 amino acids. The CDR3 spells CASSLDRTGAETQYF. Written as DNA, the CDR3 is TGTGCCAGCAGCTTAGATCGGACGGGAGCCGAGACCCAGTACTTC.

The chain carries TRBV5-1 and TRBJ2-3; D gene unclear. The CDR3 covers 12 residues. The ends were cut back, 0 bases at V and 5 bases at J, with 4 bases in the middle. CDR1 and CDR2 from the germline V gene are SGHRS and YFSETQ. In DNA, the CDR3 is TGCGCCAGCAGCTTGGCCGGAGATACGCAGTATTTT. Its translation is CASSLAGDTQYF.

This sequence joins TRBV6-6 and TRBJ1-1; D may be TRBD1 (5 bases). The CDR3 is 14 amino acids. The ends were cut back, 6 bases at V and 0 bases at J, with 11 bases in the middle. Germline V lookup: CDR1 MNHNY, CDR2 SVGAGI (reference sequence). The CDR3 loop reads CASSPPGVNTEAFF. CDR3 nucleotide sequence: TGTGCCAGCAGCCCTCCGGGGGTGAACACTGAAGCTTTCTTT.